This entry features one T cell receptor beta chain sequence. Its target is not known. TCRdb itself ran the RT-PCR reads through MiXCR, one entry per CDR3 protein. Seen here are 600,000 to 850,000 distinct CDR3 sequences, 14% observed once, and the top ten hold about 7.6%. This sample is drawn from a study of response to subunit inactivated influenza vaccine. General study points: Each seasonal flu vaccination may recruit only limited new T cells, authors suggested.

Trimming took 4 bases from V and 1 from J, leaving 10 bases between them. CDR1 and CDR2 from the germline V gene are DFQATT and SNEGSKA (reference sequence). The CDR3 totals 13 residues. The chain has TRBV20-1 and TRBJ1-1; D is ambiguous. Material: PBMCs from blood, obtained less than 15 days before vaccination. The TCR was taken from a man aged 45 to 65 who received an inactivated influenza vaccine. The CDR3 is CSATDGRNTEAFF. The CDR3 DNA reads TGCAGTGCTACTGACGGCCGGAACACTGAAGCTTTCTTT.